A single sample is the source of the 17 T cell receptor beta chains below, sequenced in a study of shared clonotypes between healthy human individuals. Sequencing used immunoSEQ multiplex PCR; TCRdb keeps in-frame clones, though not all of them. Of roughly 2 million clones in the sample, around 95% were seen once. The material sequenced was naive CD4+ T cells sorted from blood. Regarding subset: CD45RA+ positively selected. These receptors all come from a man in his late teens or twenties in good health.

CDR3 nucleotide sequence: TGTGCCAGCAGTCCTCTAGCGGATTACAATGAGCAGTTCTTC. Amino acid sequence: CASSPLADYNEQFF. The chain joins TRBV5-6 to TRBJ2-1; 7 nucleotides match TRBD2. The germline gives CDR1 SGHDT, CDR2 YYEEEE. Trimming took 5 bases from V and 4 from J; bases not matched to a gene: 6. The CDR3 is 14 residues long.

CDR3 coding DNA: TGTGCCAGCAGTGAATTCCGGGGGACCTCCTACAATGAGCAGTTCTTC. This sequence encodes CASSEFRGTSYNEQFF. The genes are TRBV25-1 and TRBJ2-1; D might be TRBD2 (6 bases). Trimming shortened V by 1 base and J by 0 bases, and 10 bases separated the two germline ends. CDR1 and CDR2 from the germline V gene are MGHDK and SYGVNS. The CDR3 runs 16 residues.

The chain is built from TRBV7-2 and TRBJ1-1; 8 positions agree with TRBD1. The CDR3 loop spans 14 amino acids. The J segment lost 6 bases and the V segment lost 5 bases, leaving 8 bases of the junction unmatched. Germline V gene sequence: CDR1 SGHTA, CDR2 FQGNSA. The chain's CDR3 is CASSRDRGDAEAFF. DNA for the CDR3: TGTGCCAGCAGCCGAGACAGGGGAGACGCTGAAGCTTTCTTT.

The gene calls are TRBV19 and TRBJ1-1; D gene unclear. Germline V CDR1 and CDR2: LNHDA, SQIVND (reference sequence). V lost 5 bases and J lost 0, with 19 bases in between. This CDR3 region has 17 residues. CDR3 bases: TGTGCCAGTAGTCCAGACTCGGGTCTTCGTATGAACACTGAAGCTTTCTTT. Residues: CASSPDSGLRMNTEAFF.

Of note for this clone: Other DNA sequences of this sample code for an identical CDR3. The chain has TRBV5-5 and TRBJ2-7; D remains ambiguous. The CDR3 consists of 12 residues. Germline V gene sequence: CDR1 SGHKS, CDR2 YYEKEE (reference sequence). V lost 2 bases and J lost 4, with 7 bases in between. DNA of the CDR3: TGTGCCAGCAGCTTCGTGGGATACGAGCAGTACTTC. Its protein product is CASSFVGYEQYF.

This clone was counted a single time. This chain links TRBV28 with TRBJ1-5; a weak D match, TRBD1 (5 bases). Germline CDR1 and CDR2: MDHEN and SYDVKM. The CDR3 has 12 amino acids. Trimming shortened V by 5 bases and J by 11 bases, and 13 bases separated the two germline ends. Here the CDR3 reads CASSLRGRSQHF. In nucleotides, the CDR3 is TGTGCCAGCAGTCTTCGGGGCAGATCCCAGCATTTT.

The rearrangement uses TRBV5-4 and TRBJ2-2, with D possibly TRBD2 on 6 matching bases. There are 15 residues in the CDR3. With 4 bases removed from V and 0 bases from J, the gap between germline ends came to 10 bases. Germline CDR1 is SGHNT and CDR2 is YYREEE (reference sequence). CDR3 residues: CASSPGTSNTGELFF. The DNA of the CDR3 is TGTGCCAGCAGCCCCGGGACTTCGAACACCGGGGAGCTGTTTTTT.

This chain links TRBV19 with TRBJ1-2; D is ambiguous. Germline-derived CDR1 and CDR2 are LNHDA and SQIVND (reference sequence). This CDR3 is 12 amino acids long. V was shortened by 0 bases and J by 8 bases, with 7 bases between the two germline ends. The CDR3 reads CASSIDMGGYTF. DNA of the CDR3: TGTGCCAGTAGTATAGATATGGGAGGCTACACCTTC. The whole variable domain, filled in from reference TRBV19 and TRBJ1-2, reads DGGITQSPKYLFRKEGQNVTLSCEQNLNHDAMYWYRQDPGQGLRLIYYSQIVNDFQKGDIAEGYSVSREKKESFPLTVTSAQKNPTAFYLCASSIDMGGYTFGSGTRLTVV.

J is TRBJ2-1 and V is TRBV29-1; 11 positions match TRBD2. The V and J ends lost 7 bases and 5 bases, in that order; junction bases with no gene match: 7. The CDR3 is 14 amino acids. Germline assignment: CDR1 SQVTM and CDR2 ANQGSEA. The CDR3 loop reads CSDLLAGGNNEQFF. In DNA, the CDR3 is TGCAGCGACCTTTTAGCGGGAGGGAACAATGAGCAGTTCTTC.

This clone was seen once. The chain has TRBV5-1 and TRBJ2-5; 8 bases fit TRBD2. The CDR3 length is 14 residues. Germline values: CDR1 SGHRS, CDR2 YFSETQ. V gave up 4 bases and J gave up 5 bases; unmatched junction bases: 7. CDR3 amino acids: CASSQMTSAETQYF. The DNA for the CDR3 is TGCGCCAGCAGCCAGATGACTAGCGCGGAGACCCAGTACTTC.

The rearrangement joins TRBV2 to TRBJ2-7, with 12 positions matching TRBD1. CDR1 and CDR2 (germline): SNHLY, FYNNEI. Trimming took 8 bases from V and 7 from J; bases not matched to a gene: 6. The CDR3 extends over 13 amino acids. CDR3 sequence: CASGGQGAWEQYF. In DNA, the CDR3 is TGTGCCAGCGGGGGACAGGGGGCATGGGAGCAGTACTTC.

This clone was detected only once. The V and J genes are TRBV25-1 and TRBJ2-1; 12 bases are a match to TRBD1. The CDR3 totals 16 residues. Germline V CDR1 and CDR2: MGHDK, SYGVNS. V trimming: 4 bases; J trimming: 7 bases; junction bases outside the gene matches: 8. CDR3: CASSAPPGQGANEQFF. The CDR3 region has the DNA TGTGCCAGCAGTGCACCCCCGGGACAGGGGGCAAATGAGCAGTTCTTC. The whole variable domain, filled in from reference TRBV25-1 and TRBJ2-1, reads EADIYQTPRYLVIGTGKKITLECSQTMGHDKMYWYQQDPGMELHLIHYSYGVNSTEKGDLSSESTVSRIRTEHFPLTLESARPSHTSQYLCASSAPPGQGANEQFFGPGTRLTVL.

A note on this clone: The sample carries other DNA sequences with the same CDR3. The genes are TRBV18 and TRBJ1-3; no clear D. Trimming took off 2 bases at V and 4 bases at J, with 0 bases between the two ends. Germline lookup yields CDR1 KGHSH and CDR2 LQKENI. The CDR3 extends over 11 amino acids. The CDR3 DNA is TGTGCCAGCTCACCAGGAAACACCATATATTTT. Its protein product is CASSPGNTIYF.

The chain employs TRBV6-6 and TRBJ2-7; 7 nucleotides match TRBD2. Germline V gene lookup returns CDR1 MNHNY and CDR2 SVGAGI (reference sequence). Trimming removed 5 bases from V and 6 bases from J; junction bases left unmatched: 10. The CDR3 runs 14 residues. The CDR3 spells CASSRGGRAVEQYF. CDR3 bases: TGTGCCAGCAGTCGGGGAGGGAGGGCCGTCGAGCAGTACTTC.

The V gene is TRBV5-1, the J gene TRBJ1-1, with TRBD1 as a possible D gene (5 bases). Germline CDR1 and CDR2: SGHRS and YFSETQ. The V gene lost 1 base and the J gene lost 3 bases, with 13 bases spanning the gap. This CDR3 has 15 amino acids. CDR3 in amino acids: CASSLMGGADTEAFF. CDR3 DNA sequence: TGCGCCAGCAGCTTGATGGGTGGGGCGGACACTGAAGCTTTCTTT.

Turning to this clone: Compared with germline, one end of the junction differs, possibly owing to a read error. The J gene is TRBJ1-5, the V gene TRBV7-7, with 8 bases lining up with TRBD1. The CDR3 runs to 17 residues. Germline V gives CDR1 SSHAT, CDR2 FNYEAQ (reference sequence). This CDR3 is CASSFLRDRSSNQPQHF. The CDR3 DNA follows: TGTGCTAGCAGCTTCCTTCGGGACAGGAGTAGCAATCAGCCCCAGCATTTT.

V gene TRBV29-1 combines with J gene TRBJ2-3; 7 bases are a match to TRBD2. CDR1 and CDR2 (germline): SQVTM, ANQGSEA. The J segment lost 8 bases and the V segment lost 4 bases, leaving 9 bases of the junction unmatched. CDR3 size: 13 residues. This CDR3 is CSVGGGANPTQYF. CDR3 nucleotide sequence: TGCAGCGTTGGCGGGGGTGCGAACCCTACGCAGTATTTT.